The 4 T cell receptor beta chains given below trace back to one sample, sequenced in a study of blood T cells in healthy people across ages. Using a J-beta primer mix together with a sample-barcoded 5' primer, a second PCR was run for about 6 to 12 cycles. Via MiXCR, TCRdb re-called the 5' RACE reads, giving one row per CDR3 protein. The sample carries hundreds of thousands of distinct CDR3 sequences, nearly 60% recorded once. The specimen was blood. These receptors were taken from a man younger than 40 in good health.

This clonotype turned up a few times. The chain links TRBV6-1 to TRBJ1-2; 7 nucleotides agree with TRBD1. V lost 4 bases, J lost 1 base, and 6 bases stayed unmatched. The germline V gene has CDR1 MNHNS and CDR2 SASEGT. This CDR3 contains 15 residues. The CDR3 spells CASSATGASNYGYTF. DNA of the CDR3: TGTGCCAGCAGTGCCACAGGGGCTAGTAACTATGGCTACACCTTC.

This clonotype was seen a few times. The CDR3 sequence: CASTSTGAEQYF. In DNA, the CDR3 is TGCGCCAGCACCTCGACAGGGGCCGAGCAGTACTTC. The chain carries TRBV10-2 and TRBJ2-7, with 8 bases aligning to TRBD1. The CDR3 spans 12 residues. The J segment lost 6 bases and the V segment lost 7 bases, leaving 5 bases of the junction unmatched. CDR1 is WSHSY and CDR2 is SAAADI in the germline V gene.

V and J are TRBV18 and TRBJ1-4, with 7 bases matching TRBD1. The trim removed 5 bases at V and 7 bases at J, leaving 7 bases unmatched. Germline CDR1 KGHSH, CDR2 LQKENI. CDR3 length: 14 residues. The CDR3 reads CASSGTDGGEKLFF. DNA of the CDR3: TGTGCCAGCTCAGGGACAGACGGAGGTGAAAAACTGTTTTTT. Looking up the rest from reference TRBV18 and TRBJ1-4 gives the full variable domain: NAGVMQNPRHLVRRRGQEARLRCSPMKGHSHVYWYRQLPEEGLKFMVYLQKENIIDESGMPKERFSAEFPKEGPSILRIQQVVRGDSAAYFCASSGTDGGEKLFFGSGTQLSVL.

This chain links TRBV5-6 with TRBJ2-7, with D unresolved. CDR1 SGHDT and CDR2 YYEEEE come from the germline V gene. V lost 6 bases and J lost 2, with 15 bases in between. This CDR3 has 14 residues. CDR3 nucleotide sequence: TGTGCCAGCACCCCGACTCGGAGCCCCTACGAGCAGTACTTC. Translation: CASTPTRSPYEQYF.